The 14 T cell receptor beta chains given below trace back to one sample, sequenced in a study of T cells after somatic rescue of genetic block. Here immunoSEQ multiplex PCR was the method, and the copy in TCRdb shows in-frame clones only, minus some. The repertoire holds more than 12,000 clones, with less than 85% as singletons. Sequenced: peripheral blood mononuclear cells (PBMCs). The receptors stem from a man aged 18 to 29.

In this sample, this clone turned up once. The V and J genes are TRBV6-5 and TRBJ1-6; TRBD1 agrees at 7 bases. The CDR3 is made up of 14 amino acids. Germline CDR1 MNHEY, CDR2 SVGAGI. J gave up 8 bases and V 6 bases, and 7 bases lay outside the gene matches. DNA of the CDR3: TGTGCCAGCAGGGAGACAGGGTTTTATTCACCCCTCCACTTT. Encoded protein: CASRETGFYSPLHF.

This chain joins TRBV14 and TRBJ1-6; D remains ambiguous. The CDR3 is 14 amino acids. Trimming stripped 4 bases from V and 0 bases from J, with 4 bases between. Germline loops: CDR1 SGHDN, CDR2 FVKESK. CDR3 residues: CASSRTSYNSPLHF. For the CDR3, the DNA is TGTGCCAGCAGCCGGACCTCCTATAATTCACCCCTCCACTTT. Based on the CDR3 plus reference TRBV14 and TRBJ1-6, the full variable domain is EAGVTQFPSHSVIEKGQTVTLRCDPISGHDNLYWYRRVMGKEIKFLLHFVKESKQDESGMPNNRFLAERTGGTYSTLKVQPAELEDSGVYFCASSRTSYNSPLHFGNGTRLTVT.

The chain couples TRBV7-9 to TRBJ2-7; the D gene is possibly TRBD1 (7 bases). There are 16 residues in the CDR3. Germline V CDR1 and CDR2: SEHNR, FQNEAQ (reference sequence). Trimming took off 2 bases at V and 5 bases at J, with 19 bases between the two ends. CDR3 DNA sequence: TGTGCCAGCAGCTTAAGATCCGCGGGCAGGGGGGACGAGCAGTACTTC. This sequence encodes CASSLRSAGRGDEQYF.

The chain's CDR3 is CASSPGAGVAKNIQYF. The CDR3 DNA is TGTGCCAGCAGTCCAGGGGCAGGGGTAGCCAAAAACATTCAGTACTTC. The chain employs TRBV2 and TRBJ2-4; possibly TRBD1 for D (6 bases). Germline CDR1 SNHLY, CDR2 FYNNEI. V lost 5 bases and J 0 bases, leaving 14 bases between the germline ends. The CDR3 loop spans 16 amino acids.

The CDR3 reads CAITASPGNTIYF. The CDR3 region has the DNA TGTGCCATCACGGCGAGTCCTGGAAACACCATATATTTT. The J gene is TRBJ1-3, the V gene TRBV10-3, with no clear D. CDR1 is ENHRY and CDR2 is SYGVKD in the germline V gene. V was trimmed by 7 bases and J by 2 bases, leaving 9 bases between them. The CDR3 loop spans 13 amino acids.

This clone was observed at least ten times. This sequence joins TRBV5-1 and TRBJ2-5; 12 bases are a match to TRBD2. Germline V gene data show CDR1 as SGHRS and CDR2 as YFSETQ. CDR3 size: 15 residues. The junction had 1 base not matched to a gene; V was cut back by 0 bases and J by 4 bases. The CDR3 DNA is TGCGCCAGCAGCTTGGGACTAGCGGGAGTAGAGACCCAGTACTTC. The encoded protein is CASSLGLAGVETQYF.

The CDR3 reads CASSEGLTGPAYEQYF. The CDR3 nucleotides read TGTGCCAGCAGTGAAGGATTGACAGGTCCCGCCTACGAGCAGTACTTC. V gene TRBV6-1 combines with J gene TRBJ2-7; D perhaps matches TRBD1 (6 bases). Germline V gives CDR1 MNHNS, CDR2 SASEGT. The CDR3 is 16 residues long. The V gene lost 1 base and the J gene lost 2 bases, with 15 bases spanning the gap.

This clone was recorded a few times. This chain connects TRBV7-3 to TRBJ2-7; D is perhaps TRBD1 or TRBD2 (5 bases each). With 2 bases removed from V and 6 bases from J, the gap between germline ends came to 8 bases. Germline loops: CDR1 SGHTA, CDR2 FQGTGA. The CDR3 length is 12 residues. Written as DNA, the CDR3 is TGTGCCAGCAGCTTATCTGGGGGCGAGCAGTACTTC. The encoded protein is CASSLSGGEQYF.

A few counts support this clone. The CDR3 sequence is CASSRGGRAEVKQQFF. In nucleotides, the CDR3 is TGTGCCAGCAGTCGGGGGGGGAGGGCCGAGGTCAAACAGCAGTTCTTC. The chain is built from TRBV27 and TRBJ2-1, with 8 positions matching TRBD2. Per the germline V gene, CDR1 is MNHEY and CDR2 is SMNVEV (reference sequence). Trimming removed 5 bases from V and 11 bases from J; junction bases left unmatched: 17. This CDR3 region has 16 residues.

V gene TRBV5-1 combines with J gene TRBJ2-3, with a possible D match to TRBD2 (6 bases). V gave up 4 bases and J gave up 11 bases, with 26 bases separating them. CDR3 length equals 16 residues. Germline CDR1 is SGHRS and CDR2 is YFSETQ. The CDR3 DNA reads TGCGCCAGCAGCCCCACCGGCGGGGCACAATGGCTCGAGCAGTATTTT. Its translation: CASSPTGGAQWLEQYF.

The gene calls are TRBV7-9 and TRBJ2-6, with TRBD1 matching over 9 bases. With V trimmed by 9 bases and J by 0 bases, 3 bases remained unmatched. Germline V gene sequence: CDR1 SEHNR, CDR2 FQNEAQ (reference sequence). This CDR3 is built from 15 residues. CDR3 nucleotide sequence: TGTGCCAGTAGACAGGGGGTCTCTGGGGCCAACGTCCTGACTTTC. Its protein is CASRQGVSGANVLTF. Variable domain in full (rest from reference TRBV7-9 and TRBJ2-6): DTGVSQNPRHKITKRGQNVTFRCDPISEHNRLYWYRQTLGQGPEFLTYFQNEAQLEKSRLLSDRFSAERPKGSFSTLEIQRTEQGDSAMYLCASRQGVSGANVLTFGAGSRLTVL.

The chain employs TRBV12-5 and TRBJ1-1, with D possibly matching TRBD1 (5 bases). The CDR3 is 14 residues long. The germline gives CDR1 LGHNT, CDR2 FRNRAP. The V end lost 3 bases, the J end lost 6 bases, and 14 bases lay between the germline ends. The CDR3 DNA reads as TGTGCTAGTGGTTTCAGGCCAGGGAGCTCTGAAGCTTTCTTT. Its translation: CASGFRPGSSEAFF.

This clone was seen a few times. The chain employs TRBV9 and TRBJ1-1; D remains unclear. This CDR3 contains 15 residues. Germline CDR1 SGDLS, CDR2 YYNGEE. Between the trimmed V and J ends, which lost 3 bases and 6 bases, there was a span of 18 bases. The CDR3 bases are TGTGCCAGCAGCGCCGGACCGGGCGAGATATCTGAAGCTTTCTTT. Residues: CASSAGPGEISEAFF.

V and J are TRBV21-1 and TRBJ1-5. TRBV21-1 is marked as a pseudogene. The CDR3 runs 16 residues. The DNA of the CDR3 is TGTGCCAGCAGCGTCAAGGAGGGAGGGAAGGATCAGCCCCAGCATTTT. It translates to CASSVKEGGKDQPQHF.